This T cell receptor (beta chain) was observed in a study of blood T cell repertoires in COVID-19. Study-level background: Sites across the United States, Italy and Spain contributed samples from acute and convalescent COVID-19.

Clones were sequenced by immunoSEQ multiplex PCR, and TCRdb holds only the in-frame ones, with some missing. Of about 500,000 clones in the sample, roughly nine tenths were seen once. The Seattle patients joined while their infection was active and were tracked longitudinally afterward. CDR1 KGHDR and CDR2 SFDVKD come from the germline V gene. The CDR3 totals 13 residues. Unmatched junction bases numbered 6, after V lost 7 bases and J lost 5 bases. Sequencing used peripheral blood. The genes are TRBV24-1 and TRBJ1-1, with TRBD1 identical over 7 bases. The TCR comes from a woman in her fifties or sixties with COVID-19, enrolled during active disease. CDR3 protein: CATRRGLGTEAFF. The CDR3 nucleotides read TGTGCCACCAGAAGGGGGCTCGGAACTGAAGCTTTCTTT.